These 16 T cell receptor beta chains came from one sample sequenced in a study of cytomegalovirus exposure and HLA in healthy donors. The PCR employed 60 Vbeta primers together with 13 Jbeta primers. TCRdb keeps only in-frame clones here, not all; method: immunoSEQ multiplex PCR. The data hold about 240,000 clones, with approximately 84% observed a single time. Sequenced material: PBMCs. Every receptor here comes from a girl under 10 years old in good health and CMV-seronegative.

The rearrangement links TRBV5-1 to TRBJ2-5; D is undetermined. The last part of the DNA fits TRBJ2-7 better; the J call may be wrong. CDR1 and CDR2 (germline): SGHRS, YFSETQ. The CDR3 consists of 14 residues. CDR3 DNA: TGCGCCAGCAGCTTAATAGAGAACTCCTACGAGCAGTACTTC. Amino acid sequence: CASSLIENSYEQYF.

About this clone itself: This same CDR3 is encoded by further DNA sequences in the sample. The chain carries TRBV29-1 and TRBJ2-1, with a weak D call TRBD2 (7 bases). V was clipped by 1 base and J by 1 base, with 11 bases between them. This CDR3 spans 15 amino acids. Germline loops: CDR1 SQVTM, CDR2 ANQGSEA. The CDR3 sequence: CSVEGRGGSYNEQFF. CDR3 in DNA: TGCAGCGTTGAAGGTAGGGGGGGGTCCTACAATGAGCAGTTCTTC.

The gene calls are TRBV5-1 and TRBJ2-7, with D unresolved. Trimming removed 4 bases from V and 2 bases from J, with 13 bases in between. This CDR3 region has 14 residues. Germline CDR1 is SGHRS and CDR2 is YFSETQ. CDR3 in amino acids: CASSSDDLPYEQYF. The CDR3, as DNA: TGCGCCAGCAGCAGTGACGACTTGCCCTACGAGCAGTACTTC. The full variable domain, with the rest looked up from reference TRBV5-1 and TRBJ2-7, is KAGVTQTPRYLIKTRGQQVTLSCSPISGHRSVSWYQQTPGQGLQFLFEYFSETQRNKGNFPGRFSGRQFSNSRSEMNVSTLELGDSALYLCASSSDDLPYEQYFGPGTRLTVT.

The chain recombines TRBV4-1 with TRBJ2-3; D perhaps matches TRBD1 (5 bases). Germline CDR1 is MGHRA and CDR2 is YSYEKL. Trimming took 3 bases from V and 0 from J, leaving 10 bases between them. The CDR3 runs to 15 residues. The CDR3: CASSQVGQSTDTQYF. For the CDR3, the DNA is TGCGCCAGCAGCCAGGTGGGGCAAAGCACAGATACGCAGTATTTT.

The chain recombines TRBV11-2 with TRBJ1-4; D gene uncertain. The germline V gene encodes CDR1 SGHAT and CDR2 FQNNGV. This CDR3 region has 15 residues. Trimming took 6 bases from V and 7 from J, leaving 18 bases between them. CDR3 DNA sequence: TGTGCCAGCAGGCTTGTGCCGGGGAAAGGTGAAAAACTGTTTTTT. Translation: CASRLVPGKGEKLFF. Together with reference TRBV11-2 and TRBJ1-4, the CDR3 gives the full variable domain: EAGVAQSPRYKIIEKRQSVAFWCNPISGHATLYWYQQILGQGPKLLIQFQNNGVVDDSQLPKDRFSAERLKGVDSTLKIQPAKLEDSAVYLCASRLVPGKGEKLFFGSGTQLSVL.

The CDR3 spells CASSQGLAGGSDTQYF. CDR3 nucleotides: TGCGCCAGCAGCCAAGGGCTAGCGGGAGGATCAGATACGCAGTATTTT. The chain couples TRBV4-1 to TRBJ2-3; 11 nucleotides match TRBD2. Germline V lookup: CDR1 MGHRA, CDR2 YSYEKL. The CDR3 spans 16 residues. After removal of 1 base from V and 4 bases from J, the junction contained 4 bases not matched to a gene.

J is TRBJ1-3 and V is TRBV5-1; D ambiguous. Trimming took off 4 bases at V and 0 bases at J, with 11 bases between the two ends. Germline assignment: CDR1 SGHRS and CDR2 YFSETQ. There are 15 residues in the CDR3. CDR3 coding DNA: TGCGCCAGCAGCAGTCAGTCCGTCTCTGGAAACACCATATATTTT. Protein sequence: CASSSQSVSGNTIYF.

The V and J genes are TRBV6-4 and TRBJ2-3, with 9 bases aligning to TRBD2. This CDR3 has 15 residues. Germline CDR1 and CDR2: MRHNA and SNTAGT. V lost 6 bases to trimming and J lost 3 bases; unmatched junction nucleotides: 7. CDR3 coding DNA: TGTGCCAGCAGGCCGGGACTAGCCTCGACAGATACGCAGTATTTT. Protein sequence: CASRPGLASTDTQYF.

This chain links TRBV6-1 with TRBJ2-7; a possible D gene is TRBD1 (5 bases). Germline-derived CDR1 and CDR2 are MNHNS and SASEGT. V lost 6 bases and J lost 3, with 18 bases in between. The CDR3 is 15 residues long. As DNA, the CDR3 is TGTGCCAGCAGCGCCAGGACCTCAGGGCGCTACGAGCAGTACTTC. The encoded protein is CASSARTSGRYEQYF.

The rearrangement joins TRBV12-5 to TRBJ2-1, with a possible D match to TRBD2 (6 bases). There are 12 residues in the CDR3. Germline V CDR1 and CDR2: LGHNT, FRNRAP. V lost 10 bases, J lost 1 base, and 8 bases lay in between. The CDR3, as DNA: TGTGCTATGGAGGGTTCCTACAATGAGCAGTTCTTC. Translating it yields CAMEGSYNEQFF. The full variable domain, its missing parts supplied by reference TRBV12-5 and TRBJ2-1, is DARVTQTPRHKVTEMGQEVTMRCQPILGHNTVFWYRQTMMQGLELLAYFRNRAPLDDSGMPKDRFSAEMPDATLATLKIQPSEPRDSAVYFCAMEGSYNEQFFGPGTRLTVL.

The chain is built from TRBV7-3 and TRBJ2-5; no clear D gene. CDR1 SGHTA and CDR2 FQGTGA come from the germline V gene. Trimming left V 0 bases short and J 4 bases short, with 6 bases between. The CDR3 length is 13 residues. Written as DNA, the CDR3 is TGTGCCAGCAGCTTAACGCGCGGAGAGACCCAGTACTTC. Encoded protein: CASSLTRGETQYF. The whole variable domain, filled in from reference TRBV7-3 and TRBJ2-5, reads GAGVSQTPSNKVTEKGKYVELRCDPISGHTALYWYRQSLGQGPEFLIYFQGTGAADDSGLPNDRFFAVRPEGSVSTLKIQRTERGDSAVYLCASSLTRGETQYFGPGTRLLVL.

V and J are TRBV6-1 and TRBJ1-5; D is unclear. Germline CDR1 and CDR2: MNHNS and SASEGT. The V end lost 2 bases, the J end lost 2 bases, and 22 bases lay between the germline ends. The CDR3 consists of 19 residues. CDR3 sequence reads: CASSEWVATSLDRNQPQHF. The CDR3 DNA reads TGTGCCAGCAGTGAATGGGTAGCGACTTCGTTGGATCGCAATCAGCCCCAGCATTTT.

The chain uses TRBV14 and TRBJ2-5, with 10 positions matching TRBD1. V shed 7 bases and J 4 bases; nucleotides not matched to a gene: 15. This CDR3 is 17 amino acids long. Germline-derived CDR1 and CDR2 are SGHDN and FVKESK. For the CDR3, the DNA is TGTGCCAGCAACTCGGACAGGGGGAGGATGATGGGAGAGACCCAGTACTTC. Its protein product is CASNSDRGRMMGETQYF.

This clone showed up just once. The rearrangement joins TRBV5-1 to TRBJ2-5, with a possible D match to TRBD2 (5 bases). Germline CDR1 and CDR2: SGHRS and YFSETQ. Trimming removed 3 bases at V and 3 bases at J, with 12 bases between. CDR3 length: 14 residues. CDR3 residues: CASSSGRAEETQYF. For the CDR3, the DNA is TGCGCCAGCAGCTCGGGAAGGGCCGAAGAGACCCAGTACTTC.

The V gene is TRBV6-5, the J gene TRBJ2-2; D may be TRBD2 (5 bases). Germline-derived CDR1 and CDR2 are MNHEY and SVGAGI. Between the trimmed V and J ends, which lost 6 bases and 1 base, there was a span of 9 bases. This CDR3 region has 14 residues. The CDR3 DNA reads TGTGCCAGCAGAGGACTGATGAACACCGGGGAGCTGTTTTTT. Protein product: CASRGLMNTGELFF.

CDR3 residues: CSALGTASEYTEAFF. Written as DNA, the CDR3 is TGCAGCGCCCTCGGGACAGCCTCTGAGTACACTGAAGCTTTCTTT. V gene TRBV29-1 combines with J gene TRBJ1-1, with 7 bases aligning to TRBD1. Trimming cost V 7 bases and J 3 bases; bases outside gene matches: 14. The CDR3 runs 15 residues. Germline CDR1 and CDR2: SQVTM and ANQGSEA.